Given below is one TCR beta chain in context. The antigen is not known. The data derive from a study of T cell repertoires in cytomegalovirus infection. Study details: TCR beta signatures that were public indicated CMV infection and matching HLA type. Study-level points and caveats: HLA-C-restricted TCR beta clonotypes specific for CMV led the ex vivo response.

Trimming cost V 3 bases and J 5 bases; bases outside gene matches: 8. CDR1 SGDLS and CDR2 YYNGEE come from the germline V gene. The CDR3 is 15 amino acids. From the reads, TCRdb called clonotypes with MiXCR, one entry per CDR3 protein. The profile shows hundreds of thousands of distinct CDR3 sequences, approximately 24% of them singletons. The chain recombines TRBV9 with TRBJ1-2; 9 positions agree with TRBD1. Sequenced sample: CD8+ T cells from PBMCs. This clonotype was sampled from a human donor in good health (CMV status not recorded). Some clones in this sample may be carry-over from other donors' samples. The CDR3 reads CASSASGTGNYGYTF. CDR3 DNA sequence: TGTGCCAGCAGCGCGTCCGGGACAGGGAATTATGGCTACACCTTC.